A selection of T cell receptor beta chains follows, all from one sample in a study of T cell responses to AZD1222 COVID-19 vaccine. Clones were sequenced by immunoSEQ multiplex PCR, and TCRdb holds only the in-frame ones, with some missing. Of fewer than 110,000 clones in the sample, about 89% are singletons; the top ten hold approximately 5.6%. The sequenced sample was peripheral blood, obtained 28 days after the second AZD1222 dose. The source of these receptors is an adult who received the AZD1222 COVID-19 vaccine. The CDR3 runs from the conserved cysteine through the conserved F or W. D genes are given only for firm matches. Not every row has a clone size; where given, it reads once, few, many or a size class.

.,TRBJ1-1,.,TRBV11-3,TGTGCCAGCAGCTTAGGTAGGGGGAACACTGAAGCTTTCTTT,CASSLGRGNTEAFF
once,TRBJ1-2,TRBD1,TRBV10-2,TGCGCCAGCAGTGAGTCAGGGGGCGGCTATGGCTACACCTTC,CASSESGGGYGYTF
.,TRBJ2-3,.,TRBV24-1,TGTGCCACCAGTGATTTTACAGGGCTAGATACGCAGTATTTT,CATSDFTGLDTQYF
.,TRBJ2-1,.,TRBV2,TGTGCCAGCACAGCACCGAAGCAGGCCCCCTCCTACAATGAGCAGTTCTTC,CASTAPKQAPSYNEQFF
.,TRBJ1-2,.,TRBV4-1,TGCGCCAGCAGCCAAGGCATGGGGGCTAGGGGCTACACCTTC,CASSQGMGARGYTF
.,TRBJ1-2,.,TRBV28,TGTGCCAGCAGTCTATCATACCGGGGCAGAAGGGAAGGCTACACCTTC,CASSLSYRGRREGYTF
.,TRBJ2-1,TRBD2,TRBV6-6,TGTGCCAGCAGTTACTCGTTAGCGGGAGGCAGGAATGAGCAGTTCTTC,CASSYSLAGGRNEQFF
.,TRBJ1-1,.,TRBV3-1/TRBV3-2,TGTGCCAGCAGCCAAGACCGACGCGAAGCTTTCTTT,CASSQDRREAFF
.,TRBJ2-2,TRBD2,TRBV7-8,TGTGCCAGCAGCACCCAGCGGGGAGGTACCGGGGAGCTGTTTTTT,CASSTQRGGTGELFF
.,TRBJ1-2,.,TRBV28,TGTGCCAGCAGTGCCGAGGGAAGTGGCTATGGCTACACCTTC,CASSAEGSGYGYTF
.,TRBJ2-7,TRBD2,TRBV2,TGTGCCAGCAGTGAAGTGATAGCGGGAGATTACGAGCAGTACTTC,CASSEVIAGDYEQYF
.,TRBJ1-5,TRBD1,TRBV28,TGTGCCAGCACCCCCCGGGACAGGGGGCTTCAGCCCCAGCATTTT,CASTPRDRGLQPQHF
.,TRBJ1-2,.,TRBV18,TGTGCCAGCTCACCAAGGGGACTCCCCTATGGCTACACCTTC,CASSPRGLPYGYTF
.,TRBJ2-1,TRBD1,TRBV5-5,TGTGCCAGCAGCAAGGACAGGGGCAAAGGCTACAATGAGCAGTTCTTC,CASSKDRGKGYNEQFF
.,TRBJ1-2,.,TRBV6-2/TRBV6-3,TGTGCCAGCAGTTACCGGGGGCCTAACTATGGCTACACCTTC,CASSYRGPNYGYTF
.,TRBJ1-1,.,TRBV5-6,TGTGCCAGCAGATCGGGGATGAACACTGAAGCTTTCTTT,CASRSGMNTEAFF
.,TRBJ2-3,TRBD1,TRBV29-1,TGCAGCGCGTGCCAGGGGGCTCAAGATACGCAGTATTTT,CSACQGAQDTQYF
.,TRBJ1-6,TRBD1,TRBV3-1/TRBV3-2,TGTGCCAGCAGCCAAGATGGGACAGTTAATTCACCCCTCCACTTT,CASSQDGTVNSPLHF
.,TRBJ1-2,.,TRBV29-1,TGCAGCGTTAAGACAGGAGGTAACTATGGCTACACCTTC,CSVKTGGNYGYTF
few,TRBJ1-2,TRBD1,TRBV7-9,TGTGCCAGCAGCCCCGGGACAGGAGTTAACTATGGCTACACCTTC,CASSPGTGVNYGYTF
.,TRBJ1-1,.,TRBV14,TGTGCCAGCAGCCAAGCGGTTCAGGGGAACACTGAAGCTTTCTTT,CASSQAVQGNTEAFF
.,TRBJ1-6,.,TRBV7-9,TGTGCCAGCAGCTCCTCCGGGGTCTATTCACCCCTCCACTTT,CASSSSGVYSPLHF
.,TRBJ1-5,.,TRBV4-1,TGCGCCAGCAGCCGTAGCTGGCCGGAGGGCAATCAGCCCCAGCATTTT,CASSRSWPEGNQPQHF
.,TRBJ1-2,.,TRBV14,TGTGCCAGCAGCCAAGGAGGGGGACGCGGTGGCTACACCTTC,CASSQGGGRGGYTF
few,TRBJ1-6,.,TRBV6-2/TRBV6-3,TGTGCCAGCAGTTACTCAGGCCGTAATTCACCCCTCCACTTT,CASSYSGRNSPLHF
.,TRBJ2-2,.,TRBV5-6,TGTGCCAGCAGCTTGCCAGGGCCCGGGGAGCTGTTTTTT,CASSLPGPGELFF
.,TRBJ1-6,.,TRBV2,TGTGCCAGCAGCACAGAGAATTCACCCCTCCACTTT,CASSTENSPLHF
.,TRBJ2-7,TRBD1,TRBV18,TGTGCCAGCTCTCCAGGGACAGAGTCCTACGAGCAGTACTTC,CASSPGTESYEQYF
.,TRBJ2-5,TRBD2,TRBV5-4,TGTGCCAGCAGCTTGGGCAGCGGGGGGGCCAGAGAGACCCAGTACTTC,CASSLGSGGARETQYF
.,TRBJ2-2,TRBD1,TRBV18,TGTGCCAGCTCACCCGGGACAGGGCCCACCGGGGAGCTGTTTTTT,CASSPGTGPTGELFF
.,TRBJ2-5,.,TRBV5-4,TGTGCCAGCAGCTCCTCGGGCTCCCCCGGGGAGACCCAGTACTTC,CASSSSGSPGETQYF
.,TRBJ2-3,.,TRBV5-1,TGCGCCAGCAGCTTGGAGATACGCACAGATACGCAGTATTTT,CASSLEIRTDTQYF
.,TRBJ2-2,TRBD1,TRBV5-4,TGTGCCAGCAGCTCCAGGGGGCGAGAGCTGTTTTTT,CASSSRGRELFF
.,TRBJ2-2,.,TRBV4-3,TGCGCCAGCAGCCAAATCCGGGGGAACACCGGGGAGCTGTTTTTT,CASSQIRGNTGELFF
.,TRBJ2-5,.,TRBV6-5,TGTGCCAGCAGTTACCAGTCTGGGGAGACCCAGTACTTC,CASSYQSGETQYF
.,TRBJ1-1,TRBD1,TRBV11-3,TGTGCCAGCAGCCCTCAGGGGGGACATTCGAACACTGAAGCTTTCTTT,CASSPQGGHSNTEAFF
once,TRBJ1-5,.,TRBV6-5,TGTGCCAGCAGGGCCCAGCCCAATCAGCCCCAGCATTTT,CASRAQPNQPQHF
.,TRBJ1-2,.,TRBV3-1/TRBV3-2,TGTGCCAGCAGCGGGGCAGGCAGATCGGATTATGGCTACACCTTC,CASSGAGRSDYGYTF
.,TRBJ1-6,.,TRBV7-9,TGTGCCAGCAGGGACCAGGGCCGCGGGTCACCCCTCCACTTT,CASRDQGRGSPLHF
.,TRBJ2-1,.,TRBV27,TGTGCCAGCAGTGGGTTGGGGGTATACAATGAGCAGTTCTTC,CASSGLGVYNEQFF
.,TRBJ2-2,.,TRBV28,TGTGCCAGCAGTTTATACGAGAACACCGGGGAGCTGTTTTTT,CASSLYENTGELFF
.,TRBJ1-2,TRBD1,TRBV6-4,TGTGCCAGCAGTGGGGACAGTTGGAGTGGCTACACCTTC,CASSGDSWSGYTF